This T cell receptor (beta chain) is from a study of blood T cell repertoires in COVID-19 (dated by TCRdb to 2020 to 2021). Notes on the research overall: Samples from collaborators originated in the United States, Italy and Spain and spanned both the acute and convalescent phases of COVID-19. The repertoires were released in a freely available public database meant as a resource for research on the immune response to SARS-CoV-2. The material from the prospective study consisted of cDNA or gDNA derived from T cells, B-cell-depleted T cells, or PBMCs. Deeply sampled blood TCRbeta repertoires from subjects exposed to, actively infected with, or recovered from COVID-19 were included in the dataset. Nearly every sample came with metadata listing a de-identified subject ID, COVID-19 status, age in years and sex. Where available, HLA class I and class II types were obtained from metadata supplied by the sample provider rather than from assay-based typing. Samples came from the ongoing ImmuneRACE study (first 160 participants) plus 1,254 subjects from 6 global collaborators.

Samples from volunteer blood donors who had recovered from COVID-19 were contributed by a second Seattle source. Each collaborating institution followed its own protocols to collect whole blood in K2EDTA tubes. Collaborator samples were shipped for TCRbeta analysis as frozen whole blood, isolated PBMCs, or DNA extracted from either sample type. About this clone itself: The clone's antigen remains unknown. Base qualities are not recorded, but no much larger clone differs from it by a single base.

Summary of the overall study and its limitations: Clinical and demographic metadata were provided uncurated, with the amount varying by source and participant.

TCRbeta CDR3 regions were amplified from genomic DNA by means of the immunoSEQ Assay, a bias-controlled multiplex PCR. Turning to the authors' computational methods: The number of nucleated cells in each sample was estimated from the amplification of reference gene primers within the assay. To quantify the absolute abundance of each unique TCRbeta CDR3 rearrangement, sequence reads were collapsed and filtered. For each sample, productive Simpson clonality was calculated as the square root of Simpson's diversity index across productive rearrangements. The table was pulled from immuneACCESS by TCRdb, which kept in-frame rearrangements only. Such tables lose some clones; where checked, under half of the loss comes from unresolved V genes, and the rest has no known cause. The V and J calls and clone size are taken from that table; D and trimming were inferred from the DNA. The sample yields almost 250,000 clones; around nine tenths were counted once. The top ten hold 1.5% to 2% of the sample.

This TCR was recovered from a woman in her fifties or sixties who had recovered from COVID-19. The sequencing sample was made of peripheral blood.

The DNA sequence is given as TGTGCCAGCCTCCCGGGGGTCCACAATGAGCAGTTCTTC. It is translated as CASLPGVHNEQFF. The sequence links TRBV6-6 to TRBJ2-1; possibly the D gene is TRBD2, per 6 matching bases. The germline V gene (reference sequence) specifies MNHNY as CDR1 and SVGAGI as CDR2. The junction carries 13 bases between V and J, which are trimmed by 8 bases and 5 bases respectively. From its cysteine to its phenylalanine, the CDR3 spans 13 amino acids. This entry keeps only the CDR3 DNA: 39 bases, framed from base 1.